These 29 T cell receptor beta chains were all obtained from the same sample, sequenced in a study of spatial heterogeneity in lung cancer (dated by TCRdb to the late 2010s). The paper's findings and limits, for the study overall: The tumor nonsynonymous mutation count correlated with the number of expanded alpha and beta TCRs within the tumor.

Libraries were made using 5' RACE. This sample was sequenced with a NextSeq 500. Using fastp trimming at Q25 and MiXCR clonotype assembly, TCRdb reanalyzed the public sequencing data and kept in-frame beta chains. All rows with the same CDR3 protein become a single entry with the most common DNA and genes. This sample has roughly 3,500 distinct CDR3 sequences in its table, and approximately 5.3% of those were observed once. The biggest ten clones account for approximately 13% of the sample. These TCRs are of unknown antigen specificity. Sample time point, as interpreted from the label and publication: sample taken at primary tumor resection. The starting material was lung tumor tissue, obtained at surgery. Source of these receptors: a female donor with early-stage non-small cell lung cancer.

By share of the sample, this clonotype is medium-sized. The chain links TRBV13 to TRBJ2-6, with 8 bases lining up with TRBD1. The CDR3 consists of 16 residues. Germline V gene lookup returns CDR1 PRHDT and CDR2 FYEKMQ (reference sequence). The junction had 10 bases not matched to a gene; V was cut back by 2 bases and J by 10 bases. DNA for the CDR3: TGTGCCAGCAGCTTAAAGGCAGGGGGCTTAGAGAACGTCCTGACTTTC. This sequence encodes CASSLKAGGLENVLTF.

The chain combines TRBV7-3 with TRBJ2-5, with 9 bases lining up with TRBD2. CDR1 is SGHTA, CDR2 FQGTGA, per germline. This CDR3 is built from 16 residues. J gave up 4 bases and V 2 bases, and 8 bases lay outside the gene matches. The CDR3 sequence: CASSLSSGKGGETQYF. CDR3 nucleotide sequence: TGTGCCAGCAGCTTATCTAGCGGGAAGGGCGGAGAGACCCAGTACTTC.

This clonotype qualifies as medium-sized (0.01 to 0.1%). DNA of the CDR3: TGTGCCAGCAGTGCCCTATTCGGGACGGCAAGGGGGAATCAGCCCCAGCATTTT. Translation: CASSALFGTARGNQPQHF. V usage is TRBV6-1 and J usage is TRBJ1-5, with TRBD1 as a possible D gene (6 bases). CDR1 and CDR2 from the germline V gene are MNHNS and SASEGT. The CDR3 has 18 residues. V gave up 4 bases and J gave up 4 bases, with 23 bases separating them.

This clonotype is categorized as medium-sized. The chain recombines TRBV9 with TRBJ2-3, with TRBD2 identical over 9 bases. Germline trimming cut 3 bases from V and 7 bases from J; bases unmatched to any gene: 9. Germline loops: CDR1 SGDLS, CDR2 YYNGEE. The CDR3 consists of 15 residues. This CDR3 is CASSAGGSGSHTQYF. The CDR3 region has the DNA TGTGCCAGCAGCGCTGGCGGTAGCGGGAGTCATACGCAGTATTTT. Supplemented by reference TRBV9 and TRBJ2-3, the full variable domain reads DSGVTQTPKHLITATGQRVTLRCSPRSGDLSVYWYQQSLDQGLQFLIQYYNGEERAKGNILERFSAQQFPDLHSELNLSSLELGDSALYFCASSAGGSGSHTQYFGPGTRLTVL.

By sample fraction, this clonotype is medium-sized (0.01 to 0.1%). This chain joins TRBV2 and TRBJ2-7; 7 bases are shared with TRBD1. The CDR3 extends over 14 amino acids. With 4 bases clipped from V and 7 bases from J, the junction kept 10 bases outside the gene matches. CDR1 is SNHLY and CDR2 is FYNNEI in the germline V gene. The CDR3 sequence is CASSGQGVRIEQYF. The CDR3 DNA follows: TGTGCCAGCAGTGGACAGGGTGTACGAATAGAGCAGTACTTC.

This clonotype was counted ten times or more. The CDR3 DNA reads TGTGCCTGGAGTTACCTTCGGGGGCTCTCTGGGGCCAACGTCCTGACTTTC. This translates into CAWSYLRGLSGANVLTF. This chain connects TRBV30 to TRBJ2-6; possibly TRBD1 or TRBD2 for D (6 bases each). The CDR3 contains 17 residues. The V end lost 2 bases, the J end lost 0 bases, and 14 bases lay between the germline ends. Looked up from germline, CDR1 is GTSNPN and CDR2 is SVGIG (reference sequence).

By its share, this clonotype is medium-sized (0.01 to 0.1%). V usage is TRBV20-1 and J usage is TRBJ1-3; 8 bases line up with TRBD1. The trim removed 2 bases at V and 2 bases at J, leaving 2 bases unmatched. The germline V gene encodes CDR1 DFQATT and CDR2 SNEGSKA (reference sequence). The CDR3 totals 14 residues. CDR3 residues: CSARYRGTGNTIYF. The CDR3 coding sequence is TGCAGTGCTAGATACAGGGGGACTGGAAACACCATATATTTT.

In its sample, this clonotype ranks as medium-sized (0.01 to 0.1%). The chain recombines TRBV5-4 with TRBJ2-1; D assignment may be TRBD1 or TRBD2 (5 bases each). Per germline, CDR1 SGHNT and CDR2 YYREEE (reference sequence). V was clipped by 0 bases and J by 3 bases, with 10 bases between them. The CDR3 spans 15 residues. Here the CDR3 DNA reads TGTGCCAGCAGCTTGGGGGGGTTTCTCTACAATGAGCAGTTCTTC. Translated: CASSLGGFLYNEQFF.

This clonotype occurred many times. V is TRBV6-6 and J is TRBJ2-5; D possibly corresponds to TRBD1 (6 bases). Between the trimmed V and J ends, which lost 5 bases and 5 bases, there was a span of 15 bases. CDR1 MNHNY and CDR2 SVGAGI come from the germline V gene (reference sequence). The CDR3 runs to 14 residues. The CDR3 region is CASSLGTFGETQYF. The CDR3 nucleotides read TGTGCCAGCAGTCTCGGGACATTCGGGGAGACCCAGTACTTC.

In this sample, this clonotype turned up many times. The chain has TRBV5-1 and TRBJ2-5, with 13 nucleotides matching TRBD2. The CDR3 is 14 residues long. V lost 4 bases to trimming and J lost 4 bases; unmatched junction nucleotides: 1. CDR1 is SGHRS and CDR2 is YFSETQ in the germline V gene. CDR3 DNA: TGCGCCAGCAGCCGACTAGCGGGGGGAGAGACCCAGTACTTC. Protein sequence: CASSRLAGGETQYF.

This clonotype is categorized as medium-sized. This chain links TRBV7-6 with TRBJ2-3; TRBD2 matches 10 bases. J lost 2 bases, V lost 6 bases, and 8 bases had no gene match. In germline, CDR1 is SGHVS, CDR2 FNYEAQ. CDR3 size: 16 residues. The CDR3 DNA is TGTGCCAGCAGTCAAGGACTAGCGGAGTCCACAGATACGCAGTATTTT. Protein: CASSQGLAESTDTQYF.

This clonotype is categorized as medium-sized (0.01 to 0.1%). V is TRBV9 and J is TRBJ2-5; D possibly matches TRBD1 or TRBD2 (7 bases each). Looked up from germline, CDR1 is SGDLS and CDR2 is YYNGEE. This CDR3 comprises 13 residues. Trimming left V 6 bases short and J 7 bases short, with 16 bases between. CDR3 amino acids: CASTRGVAGTQYF. Written as DNA, the CDR3 is TGTGCCAGCACCAGGGGGGTAGCGGGGACCCAGTACTTC. The full variable domain, rest sourced from reference TRBV9 and TRBJ2-5, is DSGVTQTPKHLITATGQRVTLRCSPRSGDLSVYWYQQSLDQGLQFLIQYYNGEERAKGNILERFSAQQFPDLHSELNLSSLELGDSALYFCASTRGVAGTQYFGPGTRLLVL.

This clonotype was counted ten times or more. The junction differs from germline at one of its ends, possibly a read error. For the CDR3, the DNA is TGTGCCAGTAGTTGGACAGGGCGTGAGACCCAGTACTTC. Translating it yields CASSWTGRETQYF. The V call is TRBV6-5, the J call TRBJ2-5, with TRBD1 identical over 8 bases. The germline gives CDR1 MNHEY, CDR2 SVGAGI. The CDR3 has 13 amino acids.

This clonotype was seen ten or more times. This chain connects TRBV5-1 to TRBJ1-1; D is ambiguous. CDR1 is SGHRS and CDR2 is YFSETQ in the germline V gene. Trimming took 0 bases from V and 8 from J, leaving 17 bases between them. The CDR3 has 15 residues. The CDR3 region has the DNA TGCGCCAGCAGCTTGGCCGCGATGAACACGCAGGAAGCTTTCTTT. Amino acid sequence: CASSLAAMNTQEAFF.

At least ten counts were recorded for this clonotype. The chain is built from TRBV5-4 and TRBJ2-5; D call uncertain. There are 13 residues in the CDR3. V lost 1 base and J lost 3, with 7 bases in between. Germline assignment: CDR1 SGHNT and CDR2 YYREEE (reference sequence). The DNA of the CDR3 is TGTGCCAGCAGCTTGTCAGTAGAAGAGACCCAGTACTTC. Translation: CASSLSVEETQYF.

By frequency in the sample, this clonotype is medium-sized. The rearrangement uses TRBV7-7 and TRBJ2-3; possible D gene TRBD2, 5 bases. Trimming left V 8 bases short and J 4 bases short, with 13 bases between. Germline V gene sequence: CDR1 SSHAT, CDR2 FNYEAQ (reference sequence). There are 13 residues in the CDR3. The CDR3 reads CASAASGADTQYF. The DNA of the CDR3 is TGTGCCAGCGCAGCTTCCGGGGCAGATACGCAGTATTTT.

This clonotype is medium-sized in the sample. The genes are TRBV7-2 and TRBJ1-1; the D gene is possibly TRBD1 (5 bases). With 5 bases removed from V and 1 base from J, the gap between germline ends came to 8 bases. Per the germline V gene, CDR1 is SGHTA and CDR2 is FQGNSA. This CDR3 is built from 13 residues. CDR3 coding DNA: TGTGCCAGCAGCGAAGGGGCGAACACTGAAGCTTTCTTT. As protein: CASSEGANTEAFF.

In its sample, this clonotype is medium-sized. This rearrangement joins TRBV5-1 to TRBJ1-4; D remains ambiguous. Looked up from germline, CDR1 is SGHRS and CDR2 is YFSETQ. The V end lost 2 bases, the J end lost 0 bases, and 11 bases lay between the germline ends. CDR3 length: 16 residues. CDR3 sequence reads: CASSFGLVSTNEKLFF. In nucleotides, the CDR3 is TGCGCCAGCAGCTTCGGTTTGGTCTCAACTAATGAAAAACTGTTTTTT.

Judged by abundance, this clonotype is medium-sized. The V gene is TRBV2, the J gene TRBJ1-5; 8 bases line up with TRBD1. Trimming at V came to 4 bases and at J to 5 bases, leaving 1 base not matched to a gene. The CDR3 length is 13 residues. Germline V gene lookup returns CDR1 SNHLY and CDR2 FYNNEI. The CDR3 is CASSGQGYQPQHF. CDR3 nucleotide sequence: TGTGCCAGCAGTGGACAGGGGTATCAGCCCCAGCATTTT.

This clonotype ranks as medium-sized. The chain recombines TRBV5-1 with TRBJ2-3; 9 bases match TRBD2. Germline V gene sequence: CDR1 SGHRS, CDR2 YFSETQ. J lost 1 base, V lost 3 bases, and 6 bases had no gene match. The CDR3 runs 16 residues. The CDR3, as DNA: TGCGCCAGCAGCTCCGGGAAGCGGGAGGGCACAGATACGCAGTATTTT. It encodes CASSSGKREGTDTQYF.

By share, this clonotype ranks as medium-sized. The CDR3 DNA reads as TGTGCCAGCAGCCGGGACAGGGAACACTATGGCTACACCTTC. Translated: CASSRDREHYGYTF. V and J are TRBV7-9 and TRBJ1-2; 9 positions agree with TRBD1. CDR1 SEHNR and CDR2 FQNEAQ come from the germline V gene (reference sequence). J gave up 3 bases and V 5 bases, and 4 bases lay outside the gene matches. The CDR3 has 14 residues.

By share, this clonotype ranks as medium-sized. The chain uses TRBV2 and TRBJ1-2; D unresolved. Germline loops: CDR1 SNHLY, CDR2 FYNNEI. Trimming removed 1 base from V and 8 bases from J, with 8 bases in between. The CDR3 sequence is 12 residues long. CDR3 sequence reads: CASSEGGEGYTF. As DNA, the CDR3 is TGTGCCAGCAGTGAAGGCGGGGAAGGCTACACCTTC.

J is TRBJ2-7 and V is TRBV6-5, with D perhaps TRBD2 (6 bases). Trimming pared 2 bases from V and 6 bases from J, leaving 11 bases between. The CDR3 length is 13 residues. The germline V gene encodes CDR1 MNHEY and CDR2 SVGAGI. The CDR3 loop reads CASSYTGTLEQYF. As DNA, the CDR3 is TGTGCCAGCAGTTACACCGGGACTCTCGAGCAGTACTTC.

Relative to its sample, this clonotype is medium-sized. The J gene is TRBJ2-7, the V gene TRBV10-3; D is possibly TRBD2 (6 bases). Germline V CDR1 and CDR2: ENHRY, SYGVKD. V was clipped by 8 bases and J by 2 bases, with 13 bases between them. This CDR3 comprises 13 residues. CDR3 sequence (DNA): TGTGCCATCGGCGGGACTCCTCCCTACGAGCAGTACTTC. Translated: CAIGGTPPYEQYF.

Sample share makes this clonotype medium-sized (0.01 to 0.1%). CDR3 nucleotides: TGTGCCAGCAGCCAAGCCACAGGGAACGAGCAGTACTTC. This translates into CASSQATGNEQYF. The chain combines TRBV14 with TRBJ2-7; possibly TRBD1 for D (6 bases). Germline values: CDR1 SGHDN, CDR2 FVKESK. CDR3 length equals 13 residues. Trimming shortened V by 1 base and J by 5 bases, and 9 bases separated the two germline ends.

The chain links TRBV3-1 to TRBJ2-7; TRBD1 is a possible D gene (5 bases). V lost 1 base and J lost 1, with 11 bases in between. Germline lookup yields CDR1 LGHDT and CDR2 YNNKEL (reference sequence). The CDR3 is 15 residues long. This chain's CDR3 is CASSQAIQGSYEQYF. The CDR3 bases are TGTGCCAGCAGCCAAGCAATTCAGGGTTCCTACGAGCAGTACTTC.

The V and J genes are TRBV20-1 and TRBJ2-3, with TRBD2 identical over 9 bases. J lost 2 bases, V lost 6 bases, and 9 bases had no gene match. From germline, CDR1 is DFQATT and CDR2 SNEGSKA (reference sequence). This CDR3 has 15 amino acids. The CDR3 here is CSALPAGGYTDTQYF. The CDR3 DNA reads TGCAGTGCCCTCCCAGCGGGGGGATACACAGATACGCAGTATTTT.

The sample holds a few counts of this clonotype. The gene calls are TRBV10-1 and TRBJ1-5, with D unclear. Germline V gene sequence: CDR1 WNHNN, CDR2 SYGVQD (reference sequence). The CDR3 has 20 residues. Trimming stripped 5 bases from V and 1 base from J, with 27 bases between. The CDR3 region has the DNA TGCGCCAGCAGTCCGAAGAGTGAAGATGGTTCCCGAGGCAGCAATCAGCCCCAGCATTTT. Translating gives CASSPKSEDGSRGSNQPQHF.

By share, this clonotype ranks as medium-sized. This chain connects TRBV28 to TRBJ1-2; TRBD1 is a possible D gene (6 bases). Trimming cost V 6 bases and J 3 bases, with 20 bases left between them. The CDR3 is 16 amino acids. Germline CDR1 and CDR2: MDHEN and SYDVKM. Here the CDR3 reads CASSQAGQGIDYGYTF. CDR3 nucleotide sequence: TGTGCCAGCAGCCAAGCAGGGCAGGGGATTGACTATGGCTACACCTTC.